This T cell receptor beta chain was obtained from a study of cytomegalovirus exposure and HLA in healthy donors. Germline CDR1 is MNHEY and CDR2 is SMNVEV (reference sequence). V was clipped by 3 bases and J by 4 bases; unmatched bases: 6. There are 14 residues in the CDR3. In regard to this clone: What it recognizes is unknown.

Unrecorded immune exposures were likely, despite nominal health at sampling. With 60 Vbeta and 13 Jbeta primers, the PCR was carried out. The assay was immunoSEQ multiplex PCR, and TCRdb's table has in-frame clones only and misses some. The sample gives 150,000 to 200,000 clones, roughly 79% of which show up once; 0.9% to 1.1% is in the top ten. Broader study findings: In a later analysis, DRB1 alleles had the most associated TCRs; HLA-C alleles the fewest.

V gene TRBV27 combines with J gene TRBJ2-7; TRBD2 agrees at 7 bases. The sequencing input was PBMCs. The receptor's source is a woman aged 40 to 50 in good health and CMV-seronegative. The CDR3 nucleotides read TGTGCCAGCAGTTTTGGCGGGAGTCGGTACGAGCAGTACTTC. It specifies CASSFGGSRYEQYF.